Below are 4 T cell receptor beta chains sequenced from a single sample in a study of Graves' ophthalmopathy and Graves' hyperthyroidism. The sequenced template was RNA, covering the TCR beta CDR3 region. First-round RT-PCR with HTBI primers preceded a second-round multiplex PCR. Each CDR3 protein is one row after TCRdb ran MiXCR on the multiplex PCR reads. The sample lists about 1.1 million distinct CDR3 sequences; 36% were seen once. The specimen was peripheral blood or thyroid tissue (not recorded which). The receptors were sampled from an adult man with Graves' hyperthyroidism.

This clonotype occurred many times. V usage is TRBV6-5 and J usage is TRBJ1-5; D not certain. In germline, CDR1 is MNHEY, CDR2 SVGAGI. Trimming stripped 8 bases from V and 7 bases from J, with 9 bases between. CDR3 length equals 11 residues. The CDR3 sequence: CASGRWQPQHF. DNA of the CDR3: TGTGCCAGCGGAAGGTGGCAGCCCCAGCATTTT.

Details on this clonotype: Mismatch with germline at one junction end may stem from a read error. This rearrangement joins TRBV19 to TRBJ2-7; tentative D call: TRBD1 (6 bases). CDR1 LNHDA and CDR2 SQIVND come from the germline V gene (reference sequence). There are 12 residues in the CDR3. This CDR3 is CASSMGAGELYF. DNA of the CDR3: TGTGCCAGTAGTATGGGGGCCGGGGAGCTGTACTTC.

This clonotype came up many times. The chain is built from TRBV2 and TRBJ1-2; D is undetermined. Trimming took off 5 bases at V and 7 bases at J, with 8 bases between the two ends. The germline V gene encodes CDR1 SNHLY and CDR2 FYNNEI. CDR3 length: 11 amino acids. For the CDR3, the DNA is TGTGCCAGCAGTCGGGGATTTGGCTACACCTTC. It encodes CASSRGFGYTF.

The chain links TRBV7-3 to TRBJ1-5; D remains unclear. This CDR3 spans 13 amino acids. V gave up 1 base and J gave up 8 bases, with 9 bases separating them. Germline V gene lookup returns CDR1 SGHTA and CDR2 FQGTGA. In DNA, the CDR3 is TGTGCCAGCAGCTTAAAGGCCGTTGAGCCCCAGCATTTT. Its protein product is CASSLKAVEPQHF.